One and the same sample provided the 2 T cell receptor beta chains below, sequenced in a study of blood T cell repertoires in COVID-19 (dated by TCRdb to 2018 to 2020). Preparation of the library involved the immunoSEQ multiplex PCR assay. TCRdb obtained this table from immuneACCESS and retained in-frame rearrangements with V and J assigned. These tables miss some clones; where compared with another copy, unresolved V genes account for less than half of the shortfall, and the remainder is unexplained. The sample records about 220,000 clones, over 75% of which are singletons. The ten most abundant clones make up 2.4% of the sample. Sequencing input: peripheral blood. The receptors stem from a woman in her 70s with COVID-19, enrolled during active disease.

This clone was recorded only once. The chain is built from TRBV30 and TRBJ2-7, with D possibly TRBD2 on 6 matching bases. Germline CDR1 is GTSNPN and CDR2 is SVGIG (reference sequence). The CDR3 sequence is 10 residues long. The germline V and J ends were trimmed by 7 bases and 7 bases, with 11 bases remaining between them. As DNA, the CDR3 is TGTGCCTTCGGGAGTGTGGAGCAGTACTTC. This sequence encodes CAFGSVEQYF.

The chain links TRBV5-4 to TRBJ2-3; 9 positions agree with TRBD1. V dropped 1 base and J dropped 4; count of bases not matched to a gene: 10. Germline CDR1 and CDR2: SGHNT and YYREEE (reference sequence). This CDR3 comprises 17 residues. This CDR3 is CASSLNSDRGVPDTQYF. The CDR3 coding sequence is TGTGCCAGCAGCTTGAACTCGGACAGGGGCGTCCCAGATACGCAGTATTTT.